One sample yielded the 18 T cell receptor beta chains listed below, sequenced in a study of blood T cell repertoires in COVID-19. The table came from immunoSEQ multiplex PCR; TCRdb's copy has only in-frame clones and leaves some out. Here the sample spans more than 95,000 clones, about 83% being singletons. The sequencing sample was made of peripheral blood. All receptors derive from an older man with acute or convalescent COVID-19.

The chain combines TRBV5-1 with TRBJ2-5, with TRBD1 as a possible D gene (6 bases). Trimming removed 3 bases at V and 1 base at J, with 7 bases between. Germline V lookup: CDR1 SGHRS, CDR2 YFSETQ. The CDR3 runs to 13 residues. The CDR3 sequence is CASSSGVQETQYF. Here the CDR3 DNA reads TGCGCCAGCAGCTCAGGGGTCCAAGAGACCCAGTACTTC.

The V and J genes are TRBV19 and TRBJ2-3, with a possible D match to TRBD2 (6 bases). The ends were cut back, 3 bases at V and 1 base at J, with 8 bases in the middle. Germline values: CDR1 LNHDA, CDR2 SQIVND (reference sequence). The CDR3 spans 14 residues. This CDR3 reads CASSIGGGTDTQYF. CDR3 DNA sequence: TGTGCCAGTAGTATCGGGGGAGGCACAGATACGCAGTATTTT. Based on the CDR3 plus reference TRBV19 and TRBJ2-3, the full variable domain is DGGITQSPKYLFRKEGQNVTLSCEQNLNHDAMYWYRQDPGQGLRLIYYSQIVNDFQKGDIAEGYSVSREKKESFPLTVTSAQKNPTAFYLCASSIGGGTDTQYFGPGTRLTVL.

This clone was detected only a few times. This chain joins TRBV11-1 and TRBJ2-2; TRBD1 matches 7 bases. The CDR3 has 15 residues. Trimming at V came to 5 bases and at J to 0 bases, leaving 3 bases not matched to a gene. Germline values: CDR1 SGHAT, CDR2 FQDESV (reference sequence). CDR3 residues: CASSRQGSNTGELFF. CDR3 DNA: TGTGCCAGCAGCCGACAGGGATCGAACACCGGGGAGCTGTTTTTT. Full variable domain (remainder filled in from reference TRBV11-1 and TRBJ2-2): EAEVAQSPRYKITEKSQAVAFWCDPISGHATLYWYRQILGQGPELLVQFQDESVVDDSQLPKDRFSAERLKGVDSTLKIQPAELGDSAMYLCASSRQGSNTGELFFGEGSRLTVL.

The rearrangement links TRBV6-2 or TRBV6-3 to TRBJ2-3, with D tentatively TRBD1 (6 bases). The V gene lost 4 bases and the J gene lost 0 bases, with 17 bases spanning the gap. CDR3 length: 17 amino acids. Looked up from germline, CDR1 is MNHEY and CDR2 is SVGEGT. The CDR3 loop reads CASSWDVRGGSTDTQYF. CDR3 in DNA: TGTGCCAGCAGTTGGGACGTCAGGGGTGGTAGCACAGATACGCAGTATTTT.

The chain employs TRBV7-2 and TRBJ2-7, with TRBD1 matching 7 bases. V was pared by 1 base and J by 0 bases, with 3 bases of the junction left unmatched. In germline, CDR1 is SGHTA, CDR2 FQGNSA. The CDR3 runs 15 residues. CDR3 protein: CASSLVEGASYEQYF. CDR3 nucleotide sequence: TGTGCCAGCAGCTTAGTTGAGGGGGCCTCCTACGAGCAGTACTTC.

The chain recombines TRBV24-1 with TRBJ1-2; TRBD1 is a possible D gene (6 bases). The ends were cut back, 2 bases at V and 4 bases at J, with 10 bases in the middle. The length of the CDR3 is 14 residues. CDR1 is KGHDR and CDR2 is SFDVKD in the germline V gene. The CDR3 region is CATSDSGRGYGYTF. CDR3 coding DNA: TGTGCCACCAGTGATTCCGGCAGGGGCTATGGCTACACCTTC.

This clone occurred a few times. The chain employs TRBV7-2 and TRBJ2-1; 11 bases align to TRBD1. With V trimmed by 0 bases and J by 5 bases, 6 bases remained unmatched. This CDR3 region has 17 residues. Germline lookup yields CDR1 SGHTA and CDR2 FQGNSA. The CDR3 spells CASSLALGTGGNNEQFF. Here the CDR3 DNA reads TGTGCCAGCAGCTTAGCGCTGGGGACAGGGGGGAACAATGAGCAGTTCTTC.

This clone has just a few counts. The chain is built from TRBV5-1 and TRBJ2-3; 7 bases fit TRBD2. V shed 0 bases, J shed 0 bases, and the junction held 4 bases outside the gene matches. The CDR3 has 16 amino acids. Germline CDR1 and CDR2: SGHRS and YFSETQ. CDR3 sequence: CASSLGDYSSTDTQYF. CDR3 nucleotide sequence: TGCGCCAGCAGCTTGGGGGACTACTCTAGCACAGATACGCAGTATTTT.

The chain recombines TRBV3-1 (or the pseudogene TRBV3-2) with TRBJ1-4; D call uncertain. This CDR3 is 16 amino acids long. Germline CDR1 reads LGHDT; CDR2 reads YNNKEL (reference sequence). The ends were cut back, 0 bases at V and 8 bases at J, with 16 bases in the middle. The CDR3 protein is CASSQEATHYLEKLFF. CDR3 nucleotide sequence: TGTGCCAGCAGCCAAGAGGCCACCCACTACTTGGAAAAACTGTTTTTT.

The chain uses TRBV18 and TRBJ1-2, with 8 bases aligning to TRBD1. The CDR3 extends over 15 amino acids. The V gene end was trimmed by 3 bases and the J gene end by 3 bases; junction bases not matched to a gene: 6. Germline CDR1 and CDR2: KGHSH and LQKENI. The CDR3 is CASSPFGQGDYGYTF. DNA of the CDR3: TGTGCCAGCTCACCGTTCGGACAGGGTGACTATGGCTACACCTTC.

This chain links TRBV27 with TRBJ2-1, with a possible D match to TRBD1 (5 bases). This CDR3 is 16 amino acids long. The ends were cut back, 4 bases at V and 0 bases at J, with 13 bases in the middle. CDR1 and CDR2 from the germline V gene are MNHEY and SMNVEV (reference sequence). The CDR3 nucleotides are TGTGCCAGCAGTTACACACAGGACCACTCCTACAATGAGCAGTTCTTC. It yields the protein CASSYTQDHSYNEQFF.

The genes are TRBV9 and TRBJ1-3; 10 bases line up with TRBD1. V lost 3 bases to trimming and J lost 4 bases; unmatched junction nucleotides: 1. The CDR3 covers 14 residues. The germline V gene encodes CDR1 SGDLS and CDR2 YYNGEE. Here the CDR3 reads CASSGGQGGNTIYF. CDR3 DNA sequence: TGTGCCAGCAGCGGGGGACAGGGGGGAAACACCATATATTTT.

The J gene is TRBJ2-7, the V gene TRBV5-1; 7 positions agree with TRBD1. Trimming at V came to 3 bases and at J to 4 bases, leaving 7 bases not matched to a gene. CDR1 is SGHRS and CDR2 is YFSETQ in the germline V gene. This CDR3 contains 14 residues. The CDR3 DNA follows: TGCGCCAGCAGCTCGGGACAGAGTTTGTACGAGCAGTACTTC. Protein sequence: CASSSGQSLYEQYF.

The V call is TRBV25-1, the J call TRBJ2-7; maybe TRBD1 (5 bases). Germline CDR1 and CDR2: MGHDK and SYGVNS. The V and J ends lost 3 bases and 0 bases respectively, with 9 bases between them. The CDR3 totals 14 residues. This CDR3 is CASSEGQFSYEQYF. Written as DNA, the CDR3 is TGTGCCAGCAGTGAGGGGCAGTTCTCCTACGAGCAGTACTTC.

This sequence joins TRBV5-4 and TRBJ2-5; the match to TRBD2 covers 7 bases. CDR3 length equals 15 residues. Germline V gene lookup returns CDR1 SGHNT and CDR2 YYREEE (reference sequence). The V and J ends lost 4 bases and 4 bases, in that order; junction bases with no gene match: 10. CDR3 amino acids: CASSPRDGRGETQYF. CDR3 sequence (DNA): TGTGCCAGCAGCCCCAGGGATGGGAGGGGAGAGACCCAGTACTTC.

The rearrangement joins TRBV5-4 to TRBJ2-2; D gene uncertain. Germline V gene sequence: CDR1 SGHNT, CDR2 YYREEE (reference sequence). This CDR3 comprises 14 residues. The V end was cut by 0 bases, the J end by 3 bases, with 6 bases between. The CDR3 sequence: CASSLGQYTGELFF. For the CDR3, the DNA is TGTGCCAGCAGCTTGGGTCAGTACACCGGGGAGCTGTTTTTT.

V and J are TRBV28 and TRBJ1-2; perhaps TRBD1 as D (6 bases). The CDR3 totals 14 residues. Looked up from germline, CDR1 is MDHEN and CDR2 is SYDVKM. V was clipped by 6 bases and J by 4 bases, with 15 bases between them. CDR3 nucleotides: TGTGCCAGCAGGCTACAGGGAGTGGTCTATGGCTACACCTTC. This encodes CASRLQGVVYGYTF.

The chain recombines TRBV2 with TRBJ2-3, with D maybe TRBD2 (6 bases). The CDR3 length is 14 residues. CDR1 is SNHLY, CDR2 FYNNEI, per germline. V gave up 5 bases and J gave up 6 bases, with 15 bases separating them. In DNA, the CDR3 is TGTGCCAGCAGTTTTGTACTAGCCGGGGATACGCAGTATTTT. This sequence encodes CASSFVLAGDTQYF.